The 19 T cell receptor beta chains below all came from one sample that was sequenced in a study of OX40 agonist ivuxolimab in advanced cancers. Sequencing used immunoSEQ multiplex PCR; TCRdb keeps in-frame clones, though not all of them. The data show approximately 10,000 clones, 70% seen once. The input for sequencing was CD4+ or CD8+ T cells sorted from blood, taken in a trial of the OX40 agonist ivuxolimab. All receptors derive from an adult with an advanced solid tumor such as melanoma, head and neck, liver or kidney cancer.

V usage is TRBV30 and J usage is TRBJ1-1; 8 positions match TRBD1. Germline lookup yields CDR1 GTSNPN and CDR2 SVGIG (reference sequence). This CDR3 spans 15 amino acids. J was trimmed by 8 bases and V by 0 bases; bases with no gene match: 11. This chain's CDR3 is CAWSVRGGTGLEAFF. The CDR3 DNA reads TGTGCCTGGAGTGTACGGGGGGGGACAGGTCTGGAAGCTTTCTTT.

The rearrangement links TRBV7-3 to TRBJ2-1; a possible D gene is TRBD2 (6 bases). V lost 2 bases to trimming and J lost 1 base, with 6 bases between them. CDR1 is SGHTA and CDR2 is FQGTGA in the germline V gene. The CDR3 is 14 amino acids. Here the CDR3 DNA reads TGTGCCAGCAGCTTACTAGCGTCCTACAATGAGCAGTTCTTC. It codes for CASSLLASYNEQFF.

The chain carries TRBV28 and TRBJ2-3, with 7 bases lining up with TRBD2. The germline V gene encodes CDR1 MDHEN and CDR2 SYDVKM. This CDR3 comprises 15 residues. V trimming: 7 bases; J trimming: 4 bases; junction bases outside the gene matches: 11. DNA of the CDR3: TGTGCCAGCACCCCCTTGCGGGAGTTAGCAGATACGCAGTATTTT. This codes for CASTPLRELADTQYF.

V and J are TRBV2 and TRBJ2-1, with D perhaps matching TRBD1 (6 bases). V dropped 5 bases and J dropped 10 bases, with 12 bases sitting between them. CDR3 length: 12 amino acids. Germline V gene sequence: CDR1 SNHLY, CDR2 FYNNEI. CDR3 loop: CASSQGNTEQFF. Here the CDR3 DNA reads TGTGCCAGCAGTCAGGGGAATACCGAGCAGTTCTTC.

The chain combines TRBV11-1 with TRBJ2-3; 8 nucleotides agree with TRBD1. The CDR3 is 14 amino acids. The junction had 6 bases not matched to a gene; V was cut back by 8 bases and J by 2 bases. Germline V gene data show CDR1 as SGHAT and CDR2 as FQDESV (reference sequence). The CDR3 DNA is TGTGCCAGCGGGTACAGGGGGAACACAGATACGCAGTATTTT. Its translation is CASGYRGNTDTQYF. The full variable domain, in which reference TRBV11-1 and TRBJ2-3 provide the parts outside the CDR3, is EAEVAQSPRYKITEKSQAVAFWCDPISGHATLYWYRQILGQGPELLVQFQDESVVDDSQLPKDRFSAERLKGVDSTLKIQPAELGDSAMYLCASGYRGNTDTQYFGPGTRLTVL.

This chain uses TRBV19 with TRBJ1-4; D gene uncertain. There are 10 residues in the CDR3. The V gene lost 8 bases and the J gene lost 11 bases, with 9 bases spanning the gap. From germline, CDR1 is LNHDA and CDR2 SQIVND (reference sequence). The CDR3 loop reads CASLYWKLFF. CDR3 nucleotide sequence: TGTGCCAGTTTATACTGGAAACTGTTTTTT.

This sequence joins TRBV14 and TRBJ2-3; D could derive from TRBD1 or TRBD2 (6 bases each). The V gene's germline CDR1 is SGHDN and CDR2 FVKESK. There are 17 residues in the CDR3. The V and J ends lost 3 bases and 7 bases respectively, with 23 bases between them. The CDR3: CASSHRDTRRDSYTQYF. CDR3 sequence (DNA): TGTGCCAGCAGCCATCGGGACACACGGCGGGACTCGTATACGCAGTATTTT.

CDR3 protein: CASSQQDKSSYEQYF. The CDR3, as DNA: TGCGCCAGCAGCCAACAGGACAAGAGCTCCTACGAGCAGTACTTC. The genes are TRBV4-1 and TRBJ2-7; D might be TRBD1 (5 bases). CDR1 and CDR2 (germline): MGHRA, YSYEKL. The CDR3 has 15 residues. Trimming pared 2 bases from V and 0 bases from J, leaving 11 bases between.

The chain links TRBV2 to TRBJ2-7, with 10 positions matching TRBD1. Germline loops: CDR1 SNHLY, CDR2 FYNNEI. V shed 8 bases and J 4 bases; nucleotides not matched to a gene: 11. The CDR3 consists of 15 residues. CDR3 DNA sequence: TGTGCCAGCCGTATCTCCGGGACAGGGGCGTACGAGCAGTACTTC. Protein: CASRISGTGAYEQYF.

In its sample, this clone is medium-sized. The chain couples TRBV15 to TRBJ2-5; TRBD1 matches 12 bases. This CDR3 has 16 residues. With V trimmed by 1 base and J by 4 bases, 4 bases remained unmatched. CDR1 and CDR2 from the germline V gene are LNHNV and YYDKDF (reference sequence). The CDR3 loop reads CATSRGGTGGAETQYF. The DNA of the CDR3 is TGTGCCACCAGCAGAGGGGGGACAGGGGGCGCAGAGACCCAGTACTTC.

The chain links TRBV7-9 to TRBJ1-5; no firm D call. The length of the CDR3 is 12 residues. With 0 bases removed from V and 4 bases from J, the gap between germline ends came to 1 base. CDR1 and CDR2 (germline): SEHNR, FQNEAQ (reference sequence). This CDR3 is CASSLANQPQHF. The CDR3 bases are TGTGCCAGCAGCTTAGCTAATCAGCCCCAGCATTTT.

The rearrangement joins TRBV5-6 to TRBJ1-1; D gene unclear. V was clipped by 2 bases and J by 7 bases, with 9 bases between them. The CDR3 has 12 amino acids. Germline V gene data show CDR1 as SGHDT and CDR2 as YYEEEE. As DNA, the CDR3 is TGTGCCAGCAGCTTACAGTCCCTTGAAGCTTTCTTT. Protein: CASSLQSLEAFF.

This clone was counted a few times. V is TRBV6-1 and J is TRBJ2-5; TRBD2 matches 16 bases. Trimming removed 3 bases from V and 5 bases from J; junction bases left unmatched: 9. The CDR3 sequence is 18 residues long. The V gene's germline CDR1 is MNHNS and CDR2 SASEGT. This CDR3 is CASSDPGLAGGPGETQYF. Here the CDR3 DNA reads TGTGCCAGCAGTGACCCGGGACTAGCGGGAGGGCCGGGGGAGACCCAGTACTTC.

This clone has at least ten counts. CDR3 residues: CASRLWQGDDNEQFF. Written as DNA, the CDR3 is TGTGCCAGCAGACTATGGCAGGGTGACGACAATGAGCAGTTCTTC. The chain carries TRBV6-5 and TRBJ2-1; maybe TRBD1 (5 bases). The CDR3 runs 15 residues. V lost 6 bases to trimming and J lost 5 bases, with 17 bases between them. Germline assignment: CDR1 MNHEY and CDR2 SVGAGI.

This sequence joins TRBV10-3 and TRBJ2-5; D might be TRBD1 (5 bases). The V gene lost 7 bases and the J gene lost 5 bases, with 14 bases spanning the gap. CDR1 ENHRY and CDR2 SYGVKD come from the germline V gene. The CDR3 has 13 amino acids. The CDR3 sequence: CAINPSPGETQYF. DNA of the CDR3: TGTGCCATCAACCCCTCCCCAGGGGAGACCCAGTACTTC.

The chain employs TRBV28 and TRBJ2-3, with 10 bases lining up with TRBD2. This CDR3 is built from 16 residues. Losses at the gene ends were 5 bases for V and 3 bases for J; bases not matched to a gene: 8. Germline CDR1 and CDR2: MDHEN and SYDVKM. The CDR3 loop is CASSLRTSGGTDTQYF. CDR3 in DNA: TGTGCCAGCAGTCTCCGGACTAGCGGTGGTACAGATACGCAGTATTTT.

This clone was counted a few times. The chain carries TRBV11-2 and TRBJ2-2; D unclear. Germline-derived CDR1 and CDR2 are SGHAT and FQNNGV. V lost 1 base, J lost 7 bases, and 7 bases lay in between. The CDR3 consists of 13 residues. CDR3 protein: CASSLAEHGELFF. For the CDR3, the DNA is TGTGCCAGCAGCTTAGCGGAGCACGGGGAGCTGTTTTTT.

This chain uses TRBV29-1 with TRBJ1-1; 9 bases are a match to TRBD1. Germline lookup yields CDR1 SQVTM and CDR2 ANQGSEA. V lost 7 bases, J lost 1 base, and 4 bases stayed unmatched. The length of the CDR3 is 13 residues. In DNA form, the CDR3 reads TGCAGCGCTAAGACAGGGGGGAACACTGAAGCTTTCTTT. Amino acids: CSAKTGGNTEAFF.

This sequence joins TRBV9 and TRBJ1-1; a weak D match, TRBD1 (6 bases). This CDR3 is 16 amino acids long. From germline, CDR1 is SGDLS and CDR2 YYNGEE. V was trimmed by 5 bases and J by 4 bases, leaving 21 bases between them. DNA for the CDR3: TGTGCCAGCAGACCAATGGGGGGCGCCGGGGTCACTGAAGCTTTCTTT. The encoded protein is CASRPMGGAGVTEAFF. Using reference TRBV9 and TRBJ1-1 for the parts outside the CDR3, the full variable domain is DSGVTQTPKHLITATGQRVTLRCSPRSGDLSVYWYQQSLDQGLQFLIQYYNGEERAKGNILERFSAQQFPDLHSELNLSSLELGDSALYFCASRPMGGAGVTEAFFGQGTRLTVV.